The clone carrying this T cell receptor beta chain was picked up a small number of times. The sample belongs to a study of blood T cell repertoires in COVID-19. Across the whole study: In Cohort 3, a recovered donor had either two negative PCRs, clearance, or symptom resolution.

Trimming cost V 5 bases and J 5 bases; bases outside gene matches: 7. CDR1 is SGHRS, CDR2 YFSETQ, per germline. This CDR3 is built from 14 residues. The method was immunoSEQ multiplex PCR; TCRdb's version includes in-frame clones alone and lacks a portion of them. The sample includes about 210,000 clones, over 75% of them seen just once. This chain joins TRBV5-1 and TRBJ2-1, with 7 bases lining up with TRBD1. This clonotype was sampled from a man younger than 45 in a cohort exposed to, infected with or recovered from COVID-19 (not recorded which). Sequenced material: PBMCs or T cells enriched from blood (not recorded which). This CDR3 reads CASRGVGQDNEQFF. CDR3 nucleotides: TGCGCCAGCAGGGGGGTAGGACAGGACAATGAGCAGTTCTTC.